The clone carrying this T cell receptor (beta chain) has at least ten counts. Antigen unknown. This sample is part of a study of neurological immune-mediated disorders. 5'RACE with 10-nucleotide random UMIs generated the cDNA. A single record per CDR3 protein comes from TCRdb applying MiXCR to the 5' RACE reads. The data contain 52,000 or so distinct CDR3 sequences, around 3.8% of them singletons. Findings and limits, study-wide: Healthy controls had more TCR clonal expansion than multiple sclerosis, which showed the least, whereas HTLV-1-associated myelopathy showed the most. When the repertoires were grouped phylogenetically, those of 18 of the 34 multiple sclerosis patients came together in a single cluster of related CDR3 sequences, which points to a possible repertoire-level signature. Neither clinical nor MRI features were found to be associated with the multiple sclerosis repertoire cluster.

With 10 bases removed from V and 0 bases from J, the gap between germline ends came to 15 bases. The CDR3 covers 14 residues. CDR1 and CDR2 from the germline V gene are ENHRY and SYGVKD. Sequencing was done on a sample of CD4+ T cells from blood. J is TRBJ2-5 and V is TRBV10-3; D is perhaps TRBD2 (6 bases). The source is a woman aged 40 to 49 with multiple sclerosis. CDR3 bases: TGTGCCAGCCTCGGGGGTGTGAACCAAGAGACCCAGTACTTC. This gives the protein CASLGGVNQETQYF.